This T cell receptor (beta chain) was identified during a study of T cell responses to AZD1222 COVID-19 vaccine. Germline loops: CDR1 SGHVS, CDR2 FQNEAQ. The germline V and J ends were trimmed by 5 bases and 0 bases, with 14 bases remaining between them. This CDR3 comprises 15 residues. Libraries were prepared by immunoSEQ multiplex PCR; TCRdb keeps only in-frame clonotypes and omits some of them. The data show about 180,000 clones, with almost 90% seen just once and roughly 11% held by the top ten. The starting material was peripheral blood, obtained 28 days after the second AZD1222 dose. The V and J genes are TRBV7-8 and TRBJ2-7; tentative D call: TRBD1 (6 bases). This sequence was found in an adult who received the AZD1222 COVID-19 vaccine. The CDR3, as DNA: TGTGCCAGCAGCGCGCGACAGGCCTACTCCTACGAGCAGTACTTC. As protein: CASSARQAYSYEQYF.